This T cell receptor beta chain was sequenced in a study of T cell repertoires in cytomegalovirus infection. Study details: Selection of CMV epitopes for the study included recently identified HLA-C-restricted and well-studied HLA-B-restricted ones. It can be stated that public TCR beta signatures indicated CMV infection as well as a matching HLA type. Notes on the study in general: In two of eight donors, the top clonotype was HLA-C-restricted CMV-specific. Summed frequency of shared TCR beta families picked out CMV carriers who also had the relevant HLA.

TCRdb recomputed calls from the reads with MiXCR, one row per CDR3 protein. The sample carries approximately 110,000 distinct CDR3 sequences, around 45% recorded once. V was pared by 5 bases and J by 0 bases, with 11 bases between. This CDR3 is built from 15 residues. Germline values: CDR1 LNHDA, CDR2 SQIVND (reference sequence). In regard to this clonotype: Its target is not known.

The gene calls are TRBV19 and TRBJ1-5; the D gene is possibly TRBD1 (5 bases). Sequencing used CD8+ T cells from cultured PBMCs, obtained from culture after CMV antigen stimulation. This receptor was taken from a human donor in good health (CMV status not recorded). Some clones in this sample may be carry-over from other donors' samples. This CDR3 reads CASSPTAYSNQPQHF. The CDR3 DNA reads TGTGCCAGTAGTCCGACAGCTTATAGCAATCAGCCCCAGCATTTT.